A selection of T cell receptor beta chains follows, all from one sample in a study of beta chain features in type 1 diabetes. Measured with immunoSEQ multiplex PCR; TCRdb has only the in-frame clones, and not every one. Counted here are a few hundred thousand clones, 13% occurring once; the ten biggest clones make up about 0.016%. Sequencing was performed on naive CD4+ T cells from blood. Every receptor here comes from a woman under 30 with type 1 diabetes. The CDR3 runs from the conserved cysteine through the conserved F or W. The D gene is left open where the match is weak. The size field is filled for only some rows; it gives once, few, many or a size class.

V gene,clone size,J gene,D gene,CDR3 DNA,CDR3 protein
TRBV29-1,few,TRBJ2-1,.,TGCAGCGTTGGTGGCTCCAGCTCCTACAATGAGCAGTTCTTC,CSVGGSSSYNEQFF
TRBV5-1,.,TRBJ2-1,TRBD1,TGCGCCAGCAGCTTGGGAGGGACAGGGTCGTATGAGCAGTTCTTC,CASSLGGTGSYEQFF
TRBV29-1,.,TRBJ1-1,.,TGCAGCGTTGCCCAGGGCAGGGTGGGCACTGAAGCTTTCTTT,CSVAQGRVGTEAFF
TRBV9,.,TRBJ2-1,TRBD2,TGTGCCAGCAGCGCGCCGGGACTAGCGGGAGGTTCCCACTCCTACAATGAGCAGTTCTTC,CASSAPGLAGGSHSYNEQFF
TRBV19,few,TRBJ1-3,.,TGTGCCAGTATCGGTGGAGGGTTGGGAAACACCATATATTTT,CASIGGGLGNTIYF
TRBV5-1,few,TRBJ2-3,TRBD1,TGCGCCAGCAGCTCGGCCGGGACAGGTATCACAGATACGCAGTATTTT,CASSSAGTGITDTQYF
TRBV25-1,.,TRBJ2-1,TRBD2,TGTGCCAGCAGTGCTTGGGGGGCTAGCGGGAGCTCCTACAATGAGCAGTTCTTC,CASSAWGASGSSYNEQFF
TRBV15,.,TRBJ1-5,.,TGTGCCACCAGCAGAGTCGAGGGCAGAAGCAATCAGCCCCAGCATTTT,CATSRVEGRSNQPQHF
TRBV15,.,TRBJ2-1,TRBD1,TGTGCCACCAAACCGGGACAGGGGGCCAACAATGAGCAGTTCTTC,CATKPGQGANNEQFF
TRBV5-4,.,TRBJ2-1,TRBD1,TGTGCCAGCAGGTATCTACAGGGGTCAGACAATGAGCAGTTCTTC,CASRYLQGSDNEQFF
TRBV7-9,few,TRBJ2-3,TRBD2,TGTGCCAGCCAACTCAGACTAGCGACAATTGGAGATACGCAGTATTTT,CASQLRLATIGDTQYF
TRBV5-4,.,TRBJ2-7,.,TGTGCCAGCAGCTCGGGTAGCGGCAGCTCCTACGAGCAGTACTTC,CASSSGSGSSYEQYF
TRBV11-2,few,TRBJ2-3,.,TGTGCCAGCAGCTTATCAGGAGGGTCCGCAGATACGCAGTATTTT,CASSLSGGSADTQYF
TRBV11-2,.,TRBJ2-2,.,TGTGCCAGCCTAAACTCCGGGGAGCTGTTTTTT,CASLNSGELFF
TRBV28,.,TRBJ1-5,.,TGTGCCAGCAGTTTGGGGGGTCAGCCCCAGCATTTT,CASSLGGQPQHF